Following are 5 T cell receptor beta chains from one sample sequenced in a study of beta chain features in type 1 diabetes (dated by TCRdb to between 2018 and 2020). These receptors' antigens are unknown. The library was generated by the immunoSEQ multiplex PCR assay. All of the isolated RNA was reverse transcribed with the High Capacity cDNA Reverse Transcription Kit, so expressed TCRB transcripts were sequenced. The table was pulled from immuneACCESS by TCRdb, which kept in-frame rearrangements only. Such tables lose some clones; where checked, under half of the loss comes from unresolved V genes, and the rest has no known cause. The sample yields about 660,000 clones; about an eighth were counted once. Of the sample, just under 0.04% falls within the top ten clones. Overall study outcomes, separate from this receptor: In all four CD4+ subsets, TCRB CDR3 length was moderately but significantly shorter in type 1 diabetes patients.

Input material: naive CD4+ T cells from blood. The cell subset or site label here, explained by the study, means: true naive CD4+ T cells. The receptor source for this set is a man aged 18 to 29 with type 1 diabetes.

Here the CDR3 reads CASSVEGENQPQHF. The CDR3 nucleotides read TGTGCCAGCAGCGTAGAAGGAGAAAATCAGCCCCAGCATTTT. The gene calls are TRBV9 and TRBJ1-5, with unresolved D. The CDR3 runs 14 residues. Trimming removed 0 bases from V and 4 bases from J, with 8 bases in between. Germline CDR1 SGDLS, CDR2 YYNGEE.

V and J are TRBV5-1 and TRBJ2-1; D might be TRBD2 (5 bases). Trimming removed 4 bases from V and 8 bases from J, with 13 bases in between. This CDR3 has 13 residues. Germline-derived CDR1 and CDR2 are SGHRS and YFSETQ. The CDR3 region has the DNA TGCGCCAGCAGCCCACCCGCGGGCGATGAGCAGTTCTTC. Translated: CASSPPAGDEQFF.

The rearrangement joins TRBV9 to TRBJ2-7, with a possible D match to TRBD2 (5 bases). Germline V gene data show CDR1 as SGDLS and CDR2 as YYNGEE. Trimming took 4 bases from V and 2 from J, leaving 13 bases between them. This CDR3 is 14 amino acids long. Written as DNA, the CDR3 is TGTGCCAGCAGCCCCAGTCAGCGGCCCTACGAGCAGTACTTC. This encodes CASSPSQRPYEQYF.

The J gene is TRBJ2-7, the V gene TRBV11-2; TRBD2 aligns across 7 bases. Trimming removed 6 bases from V and 8 bases from J; junction bases left unmatched: 10. The germline gives CDR1 SGHAT, CDR2 FQNNGV. The CDR3 totals 13 residues. CDR3 in amino acids: CASRRLANTQQYF. The CDR3 DNA is TGTGCCAGCAGACGACTAGCTAATACTCAGCAGTACTTC.

There are a few counts of this clone. The rearrangement links TRBV25-1 to TRBJ2-1; possibly TRBD1 for D (6 bases). Germline CDR1 and CDR2: MGHDK and SYGVNS. The CDR3 totals 15 residues. Trimming stripped 4 bases from V and 6 bases from J, with 16 bases between. The CDR3 DNA is TGTGCCAGCAGTGTGGGTCAGGGGTTGGGCAATGAGCAGTTCTTC. Translated: CASSVGQGLGNEQFF.